Shown below are 8 T cell receptor beta chains from a single sample sequenced in a study of beta chain features in type 1 diabetes. Sequencing targeted expressed TCRB transcripts, as all isolated RNA had been reverse transcribed. Assay: immunoSEQ multiplex PCR; the TCRdb copy retains only in-frame clones and omits some. The sample gives hundreds of thousands of clones, 15% to 17% of which show up once; about 0.097% is in the top ten. The source material was naive CD4+ T cells from blood. The receptors originated from a man aged 18 to 35 in good health.

Regarding this clone: The same CDR3 arises from other DNA sequences in this sample as well. The chain employs TRBV19 and TRBJ1-1, with D hard to call. Germline lookup yields CDR1 LNHDA and CDR2 SQIVND (reference sequence). The CDR3 extends over 12 amino acids. The V gene lost 2 bases and the J gene lost 2 bases, with 3 bases spanning the gap. The CDR3 here is CASSIPNTEAFF. The DNA for the CDR3 is TGTGCCAGTAGTATACCCAACACTGAAGCTTTCTTT.

The sample holds a few counts of this clone. The gene calls are TRBV7-8 and TRBJ1-5; TRBD1 matches 9 bases. The CDR3 totals 14 residues. J lost 5 bases, V lost 2 bases, and 1 base had no gene match. Germline values: CDR1 SGHVS, CDR2 FQNEAQ. The CDR3 loop reads CASSLRTGDQPQHF. CDR3 nucleotide sequence: TGTGCCAGCAGCTTACGGACAGGGGATCAGCCCCAGCATTTT.

The chain joins TRBV7-2 to TRBJ2-3; 7 bases agree with TRBD2. Germline assignment: CDR1 SGHTA and CDR2 FQGNSA. The CDR3 contains 17 residues. V gave up 3 bases and J gave up 4 bases; unmatched junction bases: 13. The CDR3 sequence is CASSLAGVGTGPDTQYF. CDR3 bases: TGTGCCAGCAGCTTGGCGGGAGTGGGGACGGGCCCAGATACGCAGTATTTT.

The chain is built from TRBV7-9 and TRBJ2-3; weak D call: TRBD1 (6 bases). This CDR3 region has 15 residues. Deletions cut 0 bases from V and 4 bases from J, with 11 bases between. The germline V gene encodes CDR1 SEHNR and CDR2 FQNEAQ (reference sequence). CDR3 sequence reads: CASSLAGAFPDTQYF. CDR3 nucleotides: TGTGCCAGCAGCTTAGCGGGGGCCTTCCCAGATACGCAGTATTTT.

This chain connects TRBV9 to TRBJ2-4; either TRBD1 or TRBD2 may fit D (5 bases each). Germline CDR1 is SGDLS and CDR2 is YYNGEE. The length of the CDR3 is 18 residues. The V end was cut by 4 bases, the J end by 4 bases, with 24 bases between. CDR3 sequence: CASSIYDSSEGTKNIQYF. DNA of the CDR3: TGTGCCAGCAGCATCTACGACTCTTCCGAAGGGACGAAAAACATTCAGTACTTC.

The genes are TRBV28 and TRBJ2-3; weak D call: TRBD2 (6 bases). Trimming cost V 6 bases and J 6 bases, with 19 bases left between them. The length of the CDR3 is 15 residues. Germline values: CDR1 MDHEN, CDR2 SYDVKM. DNA of the CDR3: TGTGCCAGCAGCGTTGGCGGGATCTGGGGGGATACGCAGTATTTT. As protein: CASSVGGIWGDTQYF.

This clone was detected only a few times. The rearrangement joins TRBV5-4 to TRBJ1-4, with 9 bases fitting TRBD1. CDR1 and CDR2 (germline): SGHNT, YYREEE (reference sequence). The CDR3 is made up of 17 amino acids. Trimming removed 1 base from V and 0 bases from J; junction bases left unmatched: 4. The CDR3 bases are TGTGCCAGCAGCTTGAGACAGGGGGTTCCAACTAATGAAAAACTGTTTTTT. This sequence encodes CASSLRQGVPTNEKLFF.

The chain combines TRBV7-8 with TRBJ2-3; no firm D call. Germline values: CDR1 SGHVS, CDR2 FQNEAQ. V gave up 5 bases and J gave up 6 bases, with 15 bases separating them. The CDR3 has 14 residues. The CDR3, as DNA: TGTGCCAGCAGCCGACTGCGCGGCCCGGATACGCAGTATTTT. Protein sequence: CASSRLRGPDTQYF.